The 18 T cell receptor beta chains reported below all come from one sample, sequenced in a study of shared T cell receptors in the human thymus. Sequencing used immunoSEQ multiplex PCR; TCRdb keeps in-frame clones, though not all of them. The table includes under 850,000 clones, approximately 90% detected once. This sample was also put to use in a study of human thymus T cells.

Input material: thymocytes. The receptors were gathered from a boy less than two years old with a congenital heart defect.

This clone was detected only once. The rearrangement uses TRBV4-3 and TRBJ1-2; D remains ambiguous. Germline values: CDR1 LGHNA, CDR2 YSLEER. V was shortened by 3 bases and J by 8 bases, with 10 bases between the two germline ends. The CDR3 length is 12 residues. CDR3 loop: CASSHGRRGYTF. The CDR3 nucleotides read TGCGCCAGCAGCCACGGTCGGCGGGGCTACACCTTC.

This chain links TRBV28 with TRBJ1-2; D possibly corresponds to TRBD1 (6 bases). With 8 bases removed from V and 2 bases from J, the gap between germline ends came to 15 bases. CDR1 and CDR2 from the germline V gene are MDHEN and SYDVKM. The CDR3 is 14 residues long. The CDR3 loop is CASFPFQGNYGYTF. The CDR3 DNA sequence: TGTGCCAGCTTTCCTTTCCAGGGGAACTATGGCTACACCTTC.

The chain has TRBV7-9 and TRBJ1-2; D unresolved. V was cut by 4 bases and J by 8 bases, with 29 bases left in between. Germline values: CDR1 SEHNR, CDR2 FQNEAQ (reference sequence). This CDR3 region has 18 residues. The CDR3 spells CASSSRSRGSGLSRGYTF. In nucleotides, the CDR3 is TGTGCCAGCAGCTCGCGGAGTCGAGGGTCTGGATTGTCCCGAGGCTACACCTTC.

The gene calls are TRBV27 and TRBJ2-5; possible D gene TRBD1, 5 bases. V lost 3 bases to trimming and J lost 9 bases, with 20 bases between them. This CDR3 has 15 residues. Germline assignment: CDR1 MNHEY and CDR2 SMNVEV (reference sequence). CDR3 nucleotides: TGTGCCAGCAGTTTCGCCGGACAAGAAGTTGAGGCCCAGTACTTC. This gives the protein CASSFAGQEVEAQYF.

The chain has TRBV7-8 and TRBJ1-5; 7 nucleotides agree with TRBD1. CDR3 length: 17 amino acids. The V segment lost 2 bases and the J segment 0 bases; nucleotides outside the gene matches: 7. CDR1 is SGHVS and CDR2 is FQNEAQ in the germline V gene. The CDR3 nucleotides read TGTGCCAGCAGCTTAACCACAGGGGCCCGTAGCAATCAGCCCCAGCATTTT. The encoded protein is CASSLTTGARSNQPQHF.

This clone was seen a single time. This chain links TRBV7-2 with TRBJ2-5, with D uncertain. V lost 4 bases and J lost 3, with 15 bases in between. Per germline, CDR1 SGHTA and CDR2 FQGNSA. The CDR3 length is 15 residues. CDR3 bases: TGTGCCAGCAGCTGGTCTAGAGATCATAAAGAGACCCAGTACTTC. Amino acid sequence: CASSWSRDHKETQYF.

This chain joins TRBV7-8 and TRBJ2-3; tentative D call: TRBD1 (6 bases). From germline, CDR1 is SGHVS and CDR2 FQNEAQ. Trimming pared 5 bases from V and 2 bases from J, leaving 20 bases between. The CDR3 has 17 amino acids. CDR3 in DNA: TGTGCCAGCAGCCCCCAGATGGCAGGGGACCTCACAGATACGCAGTATTTT. Translated, it gives CASSPQMAGDLTDTQYF.

The chain uses TRBV21-1 and TRBJ2-1; the DNA was not compared with TRBD1, the D call given in the table. TRBV21-1 is a pseudogene locus. The CDR3 runs 19 residues. DNA for the CDR3: TGTGCCAGCAGCAAATGCAAGCCCCTGGGGCGGAGCTCCTACAATGAGCAGTTCTTC. Translating it yields CASSKCKPLGRSSYNEQFF.

V and J are TRBV5-5 and TRBJ2-4; TRBD1 aligns across 9 bases. J was trimmed by 7 bases and V by 4 bases; bases with no gene match: 12. The CDR3 is 16 amino acids. CDR1 is SGHKS and CDR2 is YYEKEE in the germline V gene (reference sequence). DNA for the CDR3: TGTGCCAGCAGCGTCCACAGGGGGCCCTGGGGGAACATTCAGTACTTC. Its translation: CASSVHRGPWGNIQYF. Combining the CDR3 with reference TRBV5-5 and TRBJ2-4 gives the whole variable domain DAGVTQSPTHLIKTRGQQVTLRCSPISGHKSVSWYQQVLGQGPQFIFQYYEKEERGRGNFPDRFSARQFPNYSSELNVNALLLGDSALYLCASSVHRGPWGNIQYFGAGTRLSVL.

V and J are TRBV6-1 and TRBJ2-7; the D gene is possibly TRBD2 (6 bases). The V end was cut by 10 bases, the J end by 2 bases, with 15 bases between. CDR3 size: 13 residues. CDR1 is MNHNS and CDR2 is SASEGT in the germline V gene. Written as DNA, the CDR3 is TGTGCCATTGGCGGCTGGGGGGCCTACGAGCAGTACTTC. Translating it yields CAIGGWGAYEQYF.

This chain joins TRBV28 and TRBJ1-5; weak D call: TRBD1 (5 bases). Trimming took 6 bases from V and 1 from J, leaving 13 bases between them. Germline V gene data show CDR1 as MDHEN and CDR2 as SYDVKM. The CDR3 consists of 15 residues. The DNA of the CDR3 is TGTGCCAGCAGCCCAACCCAGGGAAGCAATCAGCCCCAGCATTTT. Protein product: CASSPTQGSNQPQHF.

The rearrangement links TRBV2 to TRBJ2-1; 9 bases fit TRBD2. With V trimmed by 1 base and J by 4 bases, 8 bases remained unmatched. Germline V gene sequence: CDR1 SNHLY, CDR2 FYNNEI. This CDR3 region has 17 residues. The CDR3 coding sequence is TGTGCCAGCAGTGAAGGTCCTATTGCGGGAGGGTACAATGAGCAGTTCTTC. It yields the protein CASSEGPIAGGYNEQFF.

The chain links TRBV28 to TRBJ1-2, with unresolved D. The CDR3 has 14 residues. CDR1 is MDHEN and CDR2 is SYDVKM in the germline V gene. The ends were cut back, 5 bases at V and 8 bases at J, with 18 bases in the middle. The CDR3 bases are TGTGCCAGCAGTCTGGGCAACGACCCTCGAGGCTACACCTTC. It yields the protein CASSLGNDPRGYTF.

V gene TRBV9 combines with J gene TRBJ1-2; a possible D gene is TRBD1 (5 bases). The CDR3 runs 14 residues. Per the germline V gene, CDR1 is SGDLS and CDR2 is YYNGEE. Trimming stripped 3 bases from V and 3 bases from J, with 12 bases between. The DNA for the CDR3 is TGTGCCAGCAGCGGGGGGGGTTCCGACTATGGCTACACCTTC. It codes for CASSGGGSDYGYTF.

Concerning this clone: Other nucleotide sequences from this sample produce the same CDR3. This chain joins TRBV7-9 and TRBJ2-7; 9 bases fit TRBD1. The germline CDR1 and CDR2 sequences are SEHNR and FQNEAQ (reference sequence). After removal of 4 bases from V and 4 bases from J, the junction contained 5 bases not matched to a gene. The CDR3 runs to 14 residues. DNA of the CDR3: TGTGCCAGCAGCTCGGACAGGGGACTTTACGAGCAGTACTTC. Encoded protein: CASSSDRGLYEQYF. The full variable domain, with the rest looked up from reference TRBV7-9 and TRBJ2-7, is DTGVSQNPRHKITKRGQNVTFRCDPISEHNRLYWYRQTLGQGPEFLTYFQNEAQLEKSRLLSDRFSAERPKGSFSTLEIQRTEQGDSAMYLCASSSDRGLYEQYFGPGTRLTVT.

This chain joins TRBV15 and TRBJ1-3; no clear D. Trimming took 1 base from V and 2 from J, leaving 18 bases between them. The CDR3 sequence is 18 residues long. CDR1 is LNHNV, CDR2 YYDKDF, per germline (reference sequence). The CDR3 region has the DNA TGTGCCACCAGCAGAGCCCCAGCCGGGGTTTTAGCTGGAAACACCATATATTTT. Its translation: CATSRAPAGVLAGNTIYF.

V and J are TRBV5-1 and TRBJ1-1; maybe TRBD1 (5 bases). The CDR3 has 13 amino acids. The ends were cut back, 7 bases at V and 5 bases at J, with 15 bases in the middle. Germline CDR1 reads SGHRS; CDR2 reads YFSETQ. The CDR3 loop is CASGGTWETEAFF. CDR3 nucleotide sequence: TGCGCCAGCGGGGGGACTTGGGAGACTGAAGCTTTCTTT.

In its sample, this clone was seen once. V usage is TRBV14 and J usage is TRBJ1-2; a possible D gene is TRBD1 (6 bases). Germline CDR1 SGHDN, CDR2 FVKESK. The V and J ends lost 4 bases and 7 bases respectively, with 13 bases between them. CDR3 length: 13 residues. CDR3 sequence reads: CASSPTGLGGYTF. The CDR3 DNA sequence: TGTGCCAGCAGCCCAACAGGGTTGGGTGGCTACACCTTC.